This note documents a single T cell receptor (beta chain) sequence. Antigen unknown. V gave up 0 bases and J gave up 1 base, with 10 bases separating them. The CDR3 runs 15 residues. In germline, CDR1 is SGHRS, CDR2 YFSETQ. PCR amplification relied on 60 Vbeta primers (plus 13 Jbeta primers). TCRdb keeps only in-frame clones here, not all; method: immunoSEQ multiplex PCR. The sample lists about 250,000 clones; roughly two thirds were seen once. The entry originates in a study of cytomegalovirus exposure and HLA in healthy donors. Points from the study as a whole: A further, later analysis showed that HLA-associated TCR beta chains (compared with equally common others) were more clonally expanded. The authors later linked a missense DCLRE1C variant to TCR beta V- and J-gene trimming. It emerged from a later analysis that several of the most significant clusters appeared to be linked to common viral pathogens.

The receptor's source is a female donor in good health and CMV-seronegative. The chain uses TRBV5-1 and TRBJ2-5; no clear D. Sequencing used PBMCs. CDR3 DNA: TGCGCCAGCAGCTTGGCCGGTAACAGCCAAGAGACCCAGTACTTC. Amino acid sequence: CASSLAGNSQETQYF.